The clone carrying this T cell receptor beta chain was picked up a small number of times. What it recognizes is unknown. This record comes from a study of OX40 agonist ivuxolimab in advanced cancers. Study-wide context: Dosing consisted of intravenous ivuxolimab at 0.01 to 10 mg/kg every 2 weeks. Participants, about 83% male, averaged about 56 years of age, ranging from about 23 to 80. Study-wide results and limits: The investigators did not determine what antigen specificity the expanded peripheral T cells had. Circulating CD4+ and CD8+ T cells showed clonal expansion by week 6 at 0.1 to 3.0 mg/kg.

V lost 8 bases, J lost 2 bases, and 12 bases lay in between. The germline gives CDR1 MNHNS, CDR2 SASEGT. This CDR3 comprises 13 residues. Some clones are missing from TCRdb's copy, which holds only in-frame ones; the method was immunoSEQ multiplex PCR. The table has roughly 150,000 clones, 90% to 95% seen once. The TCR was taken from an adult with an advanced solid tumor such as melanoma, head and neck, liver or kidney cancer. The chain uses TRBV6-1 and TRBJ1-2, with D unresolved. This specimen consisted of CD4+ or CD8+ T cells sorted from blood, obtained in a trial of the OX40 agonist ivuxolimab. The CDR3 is CASREGSNYGYTF. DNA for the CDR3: TGTGCCAGCCGAGAGGGCAGCAACTATGGCTACACCTTC.